The clone carrying this TCR beta chain was detected only a few times. The sample belongs to a study of spatial heterogeneity in lung cancer. Study background: The donor population consisted of just over 70 patients with untreated, early-stage non-small cell lung cancer. Available PBMC from follow-up, collected a median of roughly 26 months after resection, underwent sequencing.

Time point of the sample: blood at routine non-recurrence follow-up after resection. Germline V gene data show CDR1 as LNHDA and CDR2 as SQIVND (reference sequence). J gave up 4 bases and V 1 base, and 11 bases lay outside the gene matches. This CDR3 spans 19 amino acids. TCRdb used MiXCR to reprocess the 5' RACE reads, holding one entry per CDR3 protein. The data show about 100,000 distinct CDR3 sequences, approximately 19% seen once. The clonotype comes from a male donor with early-stage non-small cell lung cancer. V and J are TRBV19 and TRBJ2-6; 9 nucleotides match TRBD2. This specimen was PBMCs, taken at follow-up. The CDR3 reads CASSIATAGGPVGANVLTF. Written as DNA, the CDR3 is TGTGCCAGTAGTATAGCTACGGCGGGAGGGCCGGTGGGGGCCAACGTCCTGACTTTC.